Following are 21 T cell receptor beta chains from one sample sequenced in a study of T cell responses to AZD1222 COVID-19 vaccine. The method was immunoSEQ multiplex PCR; TCRdb's version includes in-frame clones alone and lacks a portion of them. The table includes over 100,000 clones, over 75% detected once. The sequences come from peripheral blood, collected 28 days after the second AZD1222 dose. The receptors stem from an adult who received the AZD1222 COVID-19 vaccine.

The chain has TRBV6-1 and TRBJ2-3; TRBD2 agrees at 11 bases. Germline CDR1 is MNHNS and CDR2 is SASEGT. Trimming removed 4 bases from V and 2 bases from J; junction bases left unmatched: 8. The CDR3 length is 17 residues. The CDR3 loop reads CASSAATSGAPTDTQYF. CDR3 DNA: TGTGCCAGCAGTGCCGCGACTAGCGGGGCCCCCACAGATACGCAGTATTTT.

This rearrangement joins TRBV27 to TRBJ2-2; D might be TRBD1 (5 bases). The CDR3 runs to 15 residues. Per the germline V gene, CDR1 is MNHEY and CDR2 is SMNVEV (reference sequence). Trimming cost V 6 bases and J 2 bases, with 13 bases left between them. CDR3 sequence (DNA): TGTGCCAGCAGCCCAGGGTACGGAAACACCGGGGAGCTGTTTTTT. Its protein is CASSPGYGNTGELFF.

The count of this clone is one. This chain uses TRBV19 with TRBJ2-2; 8 bases align to TRBD2. This CDR3 contains 18 residues. The V and J ends lost 7 bases and 3 bases, in that order; junction bases with no gene match: 16. Germline V gives CDR1 LNHDA, CDR2 SQIVND (reference sequence). The CDR3 protein is CASTDGPPSGGYTGELFF. Written as DNA, the CDR3 is TGTGCCAGTACCGACGGACCTCCCAGCGGGGGTTACACCGGGGAGCTGTTTTTT.

The chain combines TRBV2 with TRBJ2-5; D perhaps matches TRBD2 (6 bases). V shed 8 bases and J shed 6 bases, with 22 bases lying between them. Germline V CDR1 and CDR2: SNHLY, FYNNEI. This CDR3 contains 15 residues. The CDR3 DNA sequence: TGTGCCAGCTCCGAAGGGGCGGCGGGGTCGAAGACCCAGTACTTC. Protein product: CASSEGAAGSKTQYF.

The chain links TRBV5-6 to TRBJ1-2; tentative D call: TRBD1 (5 bases). Trimming stripped 5 bases from V and 5 bases from J, with 22 bases between. This CDR3 has 16 amino acids. CDR1 and CDR2 (germline): SGHDT, YYEEEE. In DNA, the CDR3 is TGTGCCAGCAGTTCACCGGGACGGGCGTCGGGGTATGGCTACACCTTC. Translation gives CASSSPGRASGYGYTF.

The chain carries TRBV7-9 and TRBJ2-3; possible D gene TRBD1, 6 bases. There are 15 residues in the CDR3. The V gene's germline CDR1 is SEHNR and CDR2 FQNEAQ (reference sequence). Between the trimmed V and J ends, which lost 5 bases and 0 bases, there was a span of 12 bases. CDR3 DNA: TGTGCCAGCAGCCGAAGGGGGTCTAGCACAGATACGCAGTATTTT. Protein product: CASSRRGSSTDTQYF.

This chain links TRBV7-8 with TRBJ1-2; a possible D gene is TRBD1 (5 bases). The V end lost 0 bases, the J end lost 5 bases, and 19 bases lay between the germline ends. Per germline, CDR1 SGHVS and CDR2 FQNEAQ. The CDR3 contains 17 residues. CDR3 region: CASSLAFGGVQLYGYTF. The CDR3 nucleotides are TGTGCCAGCAGCTTAGCGTTCGGGGGGGTGCAGCTTTATGGCTACACCTTC.

V and J are TRBV18 and TRBJ2-2; either TRBD1 or TRBD2 may fit D (6 bases each). The CDR3 consists of 16 residues. The V gene lost 3 bases and the J gene lost 7 bases, with 18 bases spanning the gap. The germline V gene has CDR1 KGHSH and CDR2 LQKENI. CDR3 DNA: TGTGCCAGCTCACCGGGGCTACGGGGGCCGAACGGGGAGCTGTTTTTT. Its protein product is CASSPGLRGPNGELFF.

The V and J genes are TRBV4-1 and TRBJ1-5; D is unclear. Trimming removed 0 bases from V and 4 bases from J, with 7 bases in between. The CDR3 length is 14 residues. Germline values: CDR1 MGHRA, CDR2 YSYEKL. In DNA, the CDR3 is TGCGCCAGCAGCCAAGATGCCAGAAATCAGCCCCAGCATTTT. This encodes CASSQDARNQPQHF.

Only a few counts were recorded for this clone. The rearrangement links TRBV5-1 to TRBJ1-2; no reliable D call. The germline gives CDR1 SGHRS, CDR2 YFSETQ. The CDR3 spans 15 residues. Between the trimmed V and J ends, which lost 4 bases and 1 base, there was a span of 14 bases. The CDR3 DNA follows: TGCGCCAGCAGCACTACCATGTCCCGTAACTATGGCTACACCTTC. It yields the protein CASSTTMSRNYGYTF.

The chain combines TRBV7-8 with TRBJ2-5; D is ambiguous. V was shortened by 5 bases and J by 5 bases, with 15 bases between the two germline ends. From germline, CDR1 is SGHVS and CDR2 FQNEAQ. This CDR3 has 14 residues. CDR3 amino acids: CASSPLTRSETQYF. In nucleotides, the CDR3 is TGTGCCAGCAGCCCGCTGACCCGCTCGGAGACCCAGTACTTC.

This chain uses TRBV5-6 with TRBJ1-2; 10 positions match TRBD1. Germline lookup yields CDR1 SGHDT and CDR2 YYEEEE. J lost 8 bases, V lost 4 bases, and 8 bases had no gene match. The CDR3 covers 14 residues. CDR3 nucleotides: TGTGCCAGCAGCCGAGGGACAGGGGTAAGGGGCTACACCTTC. Translating it yields CASSRGTGVRGYTF.

The V and J genes are TRBV6-1 and TRBJ1-1; D gene unclear. From germline, CDR1 is MNHNS and CDR2 SASEGT. V was pared by 7 bases and J by 5 bases, with 11 bases between. CDR3 length: 12 residues. Here the CDR3 reads CASTQETTEAFF. The CDR3, as DNA: TGTGCCAGCACCCAAGAGACGACTGAAGCTTTCTTT.

CDR3: CASSIGQGGAYGYTF. The CDR3 DNA sequence: TGTGCCAGCAGCATAGGACAGGGGGGGGCCTATGGCTACACCTTC. The chain employs TRBV5-5 and TRBJ1-2; TRBD1 matches at 10 bases. The CDR3 covers 15 residues. Germline CDR1 and CDR2: SGHKS and YYEKEE (reference sequence). V was clipped by 4 bases and J by 4 bases; unmatched bases: 7.

This clone was detected a few times. V gene TRBV28 combines with J gene TRBJ2-2, with no clear D. CDR1 and CDR2 from the germline V gene are MDHEN and SYDVKM. V lost 3 bases and J lost 9, with 23 bases in between. The CDR3 consists of 17 residues. CDR3 loop: CASSLVHWDHPVRELFF. CDR3 coding DNA: TGTGCCAGCAGTTTGGTTCATTGGGATCATCCCGTTAGGGAGCTGTTTTTT.

The gene calls are TRBV5-1 and TRBJ2-7, with 12 bases identical to TRBD2. The ends lost 5 bases at V and 4 bases at J; junction bases unmatched: 7. The CDR3 has 15 amino acids. The V gene's germline CDR1 is SGHRS and CDR2 YFSETQ. CDR3 amino acids: CASSWTSGTRYEQYF. CDR3 DNA: TGCGCCAGCAGTTGGACTAGCGGGACGAGGTACGAGCAGTACTTC. Looking up the rest from reference TRBV5-1 and TRBJ2-7 gives the full variable domain: KAGVTQTPRYLIKTRGQQVTLSCSPISGHRSVSWYQQTPGQGLQFLFEYFSETQRNKGNFPGRFSGRQFSNSRSEMNVSTLELGDSALYLCASSWTSGTRYEQYFGPGTRLTVT.

The chain combines TRBV27 with TRBJ2-7, with 9 bases matching TRBD1. Germline assignment: CDR1 MNHEY and CDR2 SMNVEV (reference sequence). The V gene end was trimmed by 7 bases and the J gene end by 2 bases; junction bases not matched to a gene: 9. The CDR3 sequence is 15 residues long. Here the CDR3 DNA reads TGTGCCAGCACCCTGGGACAGGGTCCGACCTACGAGCAGTACTTC. Its translation: CASTLGQGPTYEQYF.

The J gene is TRBJ1-2, the V gene TRBV5-4, with 9 bases matching TRBD1. CDR3 length equals 15 residues. The V and J ends lost 4 bases and 7 bases, in that order; junction bases with no gene match: 11. In germline, CDR1 is SGHNT, CDR2 YYREEE (reference sequence). CDR3 nucleotide sequence: TGTGCCAGCAGCCCCAGAACCGGGACAGGGAGTGGCTACACCTTC. Protein: CASSPRTGTGSGYTF.

This clone was seen more than once but under ten times. This chain's CDR3 is CSVVVAGGREQFF. The CDR3 nucleotides read TGCAGCGTTGTGGTAGCGGGGGGGCGGGAGCAGTTCTTC. V and J are TRBV29-1 and TRBJ2-1, with 11 bases fitting TRBD2. V was pared by 4 bases and J by 10 bases, with 6 bases of the junction left unmatched. CDR3 length: 13 residues. CDR1 is SQVTM and CDR2 is ANQGSEA in the germline V gene.

The V gene is TRBV12-3 or TRBV12-4, the J gene TRBJ1-3; D is unresolved. V gave up 6 bases and J gave up 0 bases, with 6 bases separating them. This CDR3 is built from 13 residues. The CDR3 coding sequence is TGTGCCAGCAGGGAGAGCTCTGGAAACACCATATATTTT. This sequence encodes CASRESSGNTIYF.

The V gene is TRBV25-1, the J gene TRBJ2-7, with 8 bases that match TRBD2. This CDR3 has 17 residues. V lost 1 base to trimming and J lost 9 bases; unmatched junction nucleotides: 17. CDR1 and CDR2 from the germline V gene are MGHDK and SYGVNS. The CDR3: CASSESGSSGLSGGQYF. CDR3 coding DNA: TGTGCCAGCAGTGAATCAGGATCCAGCGGTCTCAGCGGGGGGCAGTACTTC.